The next 16 T cell receptor beta chains were all read from a single sample in a study of T cell repertoires in cytomegalovirus infection. From the reads, TCRdb called clonotypes with MiXCR, one entry per CDR3 protein. Among about 740,000 distinct CDR3 sequences listed, about a third were seen once. Specimen: PBMCs. The receptors here all came from a human donor in good health (CMV status not recorded). Some clones in this sample may be carry-over from other donors' samples.

This clonotype turned up a few times. This chain links TRBV6-1 with TRBJ2-7; D remains unclear. Germline V gene data show CDR1 as MNHNS and CDR2 as SASEGT. V was pared by 7 bases and J by 3 bases, with 10 bases between. The CDR3 sequence is 12 residues long. CDR3 DNA sequence: TGTGCCAGCACCCTTACCCTCTACGAGCAGTACTTC. Its translation is CASTLTLYEQYF.

This chain links TRBV12-3 or TRBV12-4 with TRBJ2-1; TRBD2 aligns across 11 bases. The CDR3 consists of 19 residues. V lost 4 bases and J lost 1; bases outside the gene matches: 12. The CDR3 DNA follows: TGTGCCAGCAGTTATTCGAGGGGTCTAGCGGGAGGATCCTACAATGAGCAGTTCTTC. Encoded protein: CASSYSRGLAGGSYNEQFF.

V usage is TRBV28 and J usage is TRBJ1-3; no definite D call. CDR3 length equals 14 residues. The V end lost 4 bases, the J end lost 0 bases, and 7 bases lay between the germline ends. The germline CDR1 and CDR2 sequences are MDHEN and SYDVKM. The CDR3 spells CASSSSGSGNTIYF. The CDR3 region has the DNA TGTGCCAGCAGTTCCAGTGGCTCTGGAAACACCATATATTTT.

This clonotype was detected a few times. This sequence joins TRBV24-1 and TRBJ2-1; the D gene is possibly TRBD2 (7 bases). Germline V gives CDR1 KGHDR, CDR2 SFDVKD. Between the trimmed V and J ends, which lost 8 bases and 2 bases, there was a span of 15 bases. The CDR3 spans 15 residues. The CDR3 nucleotides read TGTGCCACCACCGAGGCGGGGGCCACCTACAATGAGCAGTTCTTC. This encodes CATTEAGATYNEQFF.

Many counts were recorded for this clonotype. The V and J genes are TRBV7-2 and TRBJ2-3, with D possibly being TRBD1 (6 bases). Germline assignment: CDR1 SGHTA and CDR2 FQGNSA. The V end was cut by 3 bases, the J end by 1 base, with 11 bases between. The CDR3 has 15 residues. CDR3 in amino acids: CASSFSAGGTDTQYF. The CDR3 DNA sequence: TGTGCCAGCAGCTTCTCGGCAGGGGGCACAGATACGCAGTATTTT.

This clonotype came up once. The junction and the germline gene differ at one end; a read error may be behind it. The chain uses TRBV4-1 and TRBJ1-1; 8 positions match TRBD1. This CDR3 has 15 residues. Germline assignment: CDR1 MGHRA and CDR2 YSYEKL. CDR3 in amino acids: CASSVRTGKYTEALF. The CDR3 DNA is TGCGCCAGCAGCGTCCGGACAGGGAAGTACACTGAAGCTTTATTT.

This chain links TRBV10-3 with TRBJ1-4, with D unclear. Looked up from germline, CDR1 is ENHRY and CDR2 is SYGVKD. Trimming took off 4 bases at V and 7 bases at J, with 10 bases between the two ends. There are 13 residues in the CDR3. The CDR3, as DNA: TGTGCCATCAGTGGGAAGACTTTTGAAAAACTGTTTTTT. Its protein is CAISGKTFEKLFF.

This clonotype has just a few counts. V is TRBV28 and J is TRBJ2-3; D is undetermined. The V end was cut by 5 bases, the J end by 4 bases, with 16 bases between. This CDR3 comprises 15 residues. The germline V gene encodes CDR1 MDHEN and CDR2 SYDVKM. This CDR3 reads CASSTTRVGPDTQYF. CDR3 DNA: TGTGCCAGCAGTACCACCAGAGTCGGCCCAGATACGCAGTATTTT.

Concerning this clonotype: At one end the junction does not follow the germline gene, possibly because of a read error. This rearrangement joins TRBV19 to TRBJ1-5; 7 bases line up with TRBD1. The CDR3 spans 15 residues. CDR1 and CDR2 from the germline V gene are LNHDA and SQIVND (reference sequence). In DNA, the CDR3 is TGTGCCAGCAGTAGAGGGACAGCCGCTAATCAGCCCCAGCATTTT. This encodes CASSRGTAANQPQHF.

In this sample, this clonotype turned up a few times. The chain uses TRBV11-3 and TRBJ2-2; 11 bases are shared with TRBD2. Per the germline V gene, CDR1 is SGHNT and CDR2 is YENEEA. J lost 4 bases, V lost 3 bases, and 4 bases had no gene match. CDR3 length: 16 amino acids. CDR3 nucleotides: TGTGCCAGCAGCTTGTCGCTAGCGGGAGGCACCGGGGAGCTGTTTTTT. It specifies CASSLSLAGGTGELFF.

This clonotype was counted a few times. V is TRBV12-5 and J is TRBJ1-1; D remains ambiguous. Trimming shortened V by 6 bases and J by 8 bases, and 10 bases separated the two germline ends. CDR3 length equals 11 residues. Germline values: CDR1 LGHNT, CDR2 FRNRAP. The CDR3 DNA reads TGTGCTAGTGGCGTGGACGGGGAAGCTTTCTTT. Encoded protein: CASGVDGEAFF.

V gene TRBV7-2 combines with J gene TRBJ2-6; TRBD1 matches 8 bases. The CDR3 sequence is 19 residues long. The germline gives CDR1 SGHTA, CDR2 FQGNSA. Unmatched junction bases numbered 15, after V lost 8 bases and J lost 0 bases. The CDR3 nucleotides read TGTGCCAGCTGTCCGGGACAGGTCCCCCGTCACTCTGGGGCCAACGTCCTGACTTTC. This sequence encodes CASCPGQVPRHSGANVLTF.

This chain links TRBV20-1 with TRBJ2-1, with 8 bases fitting TRBD2. The V segment lost 7 bases and the J segment 8 bases; nucleotides outside the gene matches: 10. Germline values: CDR1 DFQATT, CDR2 SNEGSKA (reference sequence). The CDR3 spans 13 residues. In DNA, the CDR3 is TGCAGTGTCAGCGGGAGAAACCACGATGAGCAGTTCTTC. Amino acids: CSVSGRNHDEQFF.

This clonotype was detected ten times or more. This sequence joins TRBV7-2 and TRBJ1-5; D is unclear. V lost 0 bases and J lost 5, with 8 bases in between. The CDR3 length is 14 residues. Germline loops: CDR1 SGHTA, CDR2 FQGNSA. The CDR3, as DNA: TGTGCCAGCAGCTTAGCGGTCGGAGATCAGCCCCAGCATTTT. Its protein is CASSLAVGDQPQHF.

The J gene is TRBJ1-2, the V gene TRBV12-3 or TRBV12-4; perhaps TRBD1 as D (5 bases). CDR3 length: 13 residues. Trimming stripped 6 bases from V and 4 bases from J, with 12 bases between. This CDR3 is CASSPDSVYGYTF. DNA of the CDR3: TGTGCCAGCAGCCCTGACAGTGTCTATGGCTACACCTTC.

This chain connects TRBV25-1 to TRBJ2-7; D gene ambiguous. The V gene's germline CDR1 is MGHDK and CDR2 SYGVNS. The CDR3 is made up of 11 amino acids. Trimming stripped 1 base from V and 7 bases from J, with 5 bases between. The CDR3 here is CASSESWEQYF. The CDR3 DNA reads as TGTGCCAGCAGTGAATCCTGGGAGCAGTACTTC.